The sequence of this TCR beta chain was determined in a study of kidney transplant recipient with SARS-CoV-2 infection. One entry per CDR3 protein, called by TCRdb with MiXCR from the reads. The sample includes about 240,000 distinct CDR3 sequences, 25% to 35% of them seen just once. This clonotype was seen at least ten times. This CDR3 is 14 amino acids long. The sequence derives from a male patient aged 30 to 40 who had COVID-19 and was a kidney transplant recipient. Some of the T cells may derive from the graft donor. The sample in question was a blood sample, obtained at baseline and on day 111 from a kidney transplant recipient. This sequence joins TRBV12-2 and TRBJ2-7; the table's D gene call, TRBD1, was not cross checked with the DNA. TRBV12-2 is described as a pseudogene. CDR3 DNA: TGTGCAAGTCGCTTAACCTTCGTGGGGCTCGAGCAGTACTTC. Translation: CASRLTFVGLEQYF.